The present T cell receptor (beta chain) was sequenced within a study of cytomegalovirus exposure and HLA in healthy donors. Germline loops: CDR1 MNHEY, CDR2 SVGAGI. This CDR3 comprises 15 residues. V dropped 6 bases and J dropped 4; count of bases not matched to a gene: 12. Use of 60 Vbeta and 13 Jbeta primers characterized the PCR. The protocol was immunoSEQ multiplex PCR, while the TCRdb copy is restricted to in-frame clones and leaves out a portion. The sample includes 150,000 or so clones, 80% of them seen just once. Study-wide results and limits: With later analysis, a missense DCLRE1C variant became linked to TCR beta V- and J-gene trimming.

Points on this clone: Its specificity is unknown.

Sequencing was performed on PBMCs. V and J are TRBV6-5 and TRBJ2-7; 7 bases map to TRBD2. The source is a man between 45 and 60 years old in good health and CMV-seronegative. CDR3 nucleotides: TGTGCCAGCAGCCCCACTAGCGCCCTCATATACGAGCAGTACTTC. This translates into CASSPTSALIYEQYF.